The clone carrying this T cell receptor beta chain showed up just once. Only in-frame clones appear in the TCRdb table, and some are missing; sequencing was by immunoSEQ multiplex PCR. The sample includes just under 35,000 clones, 65% to 70% of them seen just once. This record comes from a study of STAT5B mutations in CD4+ large granular lymphocyte leukemia. V shed 5 bases and J 7 bases; nucleotides not matched to a gene: 9. The germline V gene has CDR1 MNHEY and CDR2 SMNVEV (reference sequence). The CDR3 is 16 amino acids. The sequence was collected from a human donor in good health. This rearrangement joins TRBV27 to TRBJ2-1; 12 nucleotides align to TRBD2. The sample was CD4+ T cells from blood buffy coats. CDR3 bases: TGTGCCAGCAGTCCTCTAGCGGGGGGGCTTGTTAATGAGCAGTTCTTC. It is translated as CASSPLAGGLVNEQFF.